The following is a T cell receptor beta chain sequence with its context. Its matching antigen is unknown. TCRdb re-derived calls from the reads in MiXCR, one entry per CDR3 protein. The data show about 770,000 distinct CDR3 sequences, approximately 32% seen once. These data are taken from a study of T cell repertoires in cytomegalovirus infection. The CDR3 is 17 amino acids. CDR1 and CDR2 (germline): SGHAT, FQNNGV. Between the trimmed V and J ends, which lost 3 bases and 2 bases, there was a span of 19 bases. The specimen was cultured CD8+ T cells from PBMCs, collected from culture after CMV antigen stimulation. The V call is TRBV11-2, the J call TRBJ1-1, with TRBD1 as a possible D gene (6 bases). The origin of this receptor is a human donor in good health (CMV status not recorded). Some clones in this sample may be carry-over from other donors' samples. CDR3 sequence reads: CASSFWQGIKGNTEAFF. The CDR3 DNA reads TGTGCCAGCAGCTTTTGGCAGGGGATTAAAGGAAACACTGAAGCTTTCTTT.